This T cell receptor beta chain originates from a study of blood T cells in healthy people across ages. Study results and limitations: Donor CMV status, an unknown factor, possibly confounded changes in expanded clonotypes. Aged donors had fewer naive CD4+ cells and lower diversity than long-lived donors.

A second roughly 6 to 12 cycle PCR used barcoded and J-beta primers. A 12-random-nucleotide template-switch adaptor tagged each cDNA molecule. TCRdb re-analysed the 5' RACE reads in MiXCR, keeping a single row per CDR3 protein. This sample carries about 730,000 distinct CDR3 sequences, approximately 39% of them seen once, and the ten largest clones take less than 25%. In terms of origin and age, donors were healthy Caucasian individuals from Russia aged roughly 6 to 95. Germline V gene sequence: CDR1 SGHDN, CDR2 FVKESK. This CDR3 has 17 residues. V gave up 1 base and J gave up 6 bases; unmatched junction bases: 11. Comment on this clonotype: Its antigen is still unknown.

The TCR originated in a woman aged 55-69 years in good health. The sample taken for sequencing was blood. The V call is TRBV14, the J call TRBJ2-1, with TRBD2 identical over 8 bases. The CDR3 nucleotides are TGTGCCAGCAGCCAAGGGTACTCCGGGACTAGGGGCAATGAGCAGTTCTTC. This codes for CASSQGYSGTRGNEQFF.